A single sample is the source of the 30 T cell receptor beta chains below, sequenced in a study of T-cell memory formation after mild COVID-19. MiXCR, run by TCRdb on the 5' RACE reads, gives a single entry per CDR3 protein. The sample includes about 110,000 distinct CDR3 sequences, over 15% of them seen just once. Material for sequencing was PBMCs or a T cell subset sorted from them (not recorded which). The receptors stem from a man aged 18 to 30 who had mild COVID-19 (a few samples of this study predate the infection). Cell type and time point are not known.

The CDR3 coding sequence is TGCGCCAGCAGCTTGGAGCCGGGCCCCTATGGCTACACCTTC. Encoded protein: CASSLEPGPYGYTF. The chain couples TRBV5-1 to TRBJ1-2; D gene ambiguous. In germline, CDR1 is SGHRS, CDR2 YFSETQ. CDR3 length: 14 amino acids. Trimming took off 0 bases at V and 4 bases at J, with 10 bases between the two ends.

The V call is TRBV29-1, the J call TRBJ2-7; D tentatively fits TRBD1 or TRBD2 (6 bases each). V lost 4 bases to trimming and J lost 0 bases, with 7 bases between them. Per the germline V gene, CDR1 is SQVTM and CDR2 is ANQGSEA. The CDR3 is 12 residues long. CDR3 DNA: TGCAGCGTTGGGGGGGCCTCCTACGAGCAGTACTTC. Residues: CSVGGASYEQYF.

This clonotype was seen more than once but under ten times. The rearrangement links TRBV4-3 to TRBJ1-2, with a weak D call TRBD1 (5 bases). V lost 1 base and J 6 bases, leaving 12 bases between the germline ends. Germline-derived CDR1 and CDR2 are LGHNA and YSLEER. The CDR3 totals 14 residues. CDR3 in DNA: TGCGCCAGCAGCCAAGTCGCAGGGCTCCATGGCTACACCTTC. Its translation is CASSQVAGLHGYTF.

The rearrangement links TRBV15 to TRBJ2-2; tentatively, D is TRBD1 or TRBD2 (5 bases each). Germline CDR1 and CDR2: LNHNV and YYDKDF (reference sequence). Trimming took off 0 bases at V and 3 bases at J, with 8 bases between the two ends. This CDR3 has 15 amino acids. CDR3 protein: CATSRDGTYTGELFF. DNA of the CDR3: TGTGCCACCAGCAGAGATGGGACGTACACCGGGGAGCTGTTTTTT.

The chain joins TRBV12-3 or TRBV12-4 to TRBJ2-3; the match to TRBD2 covers 8 bases. This CDR3 is 15 amino acids long. The V and J ends lost 5 bases and 2 bases, in that order; junction bases with no gene match: 6. CDR3 sequence (DNA): TGTGCCAGCAGTCGCCGGGGGGGCAACACAGATACGCAGTATTTT. This sequence encodes CASSRRGGNTDTQYF.

The J gene is TRBJ1-2, the V gene TRBV6-2 or TRBV6-3, with 9 bases that match TRBD1. From germline, CDR1 is MNHEY and CDR2 SVGEGT. This CDR3 region has 12 residues. The trim removed 8 bases at V and 4 bases at J, leaving 2 bases unmatched. This chain's CDR3 is CASRQGGYGYTF. The CDR3 DNA reads as TGTGCCAGCCGACAGGGGGGCTATGGCTACACCTTC.

This clonotype occurred a few times. The chain couples TRBV7-9 to TRBJ2-4; D is uncertain. The CDR3 extends over 16 amino acids. Deletions cut 0 bases from V and 7 bases from J, with 16 bases between. From germline, CDR1 is SEHNR and CDR2 FQNEAQ (reference sequence). As DNA, the CDR3 is TGTGCCAGCAGCTTAGCTCTCGACGGAGCTTCTAACATTCAGTACTTC. The encoded protein is CASSLALDGASNIQYF.

The chain uses TRBV19 and TRBJ1-1; D ambiguous. The V gene's germline CDR1 is LNHDA and CDR2 SQIVND (reference sequence). There are 11 residues in the CDR3. V was trimmed by 5 bases and J by 9 bases, leaving 10 bases between them. The CDR3 region has the DNA TGTGCCAGTAGTTTCAACTGGAAAGCTTTCTTT. Its translation is CASSFNWKAFF.

V gene TRBV12-3 or TRBV12-4 combines with J gene TRBJ1-5; D is unclear. The V and J ends lost 3 bases and 5 bases respectively, with 11 bases between them. The CDR3 spans 14 residues. CDR3 DNA sequence: TGTGCCAGCAGTTTGACCTCGGGCGATCAGCCCCAGCATTTT. It specifies CASSLTSGDQPQHF.

V and J are TRBV6-6 and TRBJ1-4; 7 positions match TRBD1. V lost 6 bases to trimming and J lost 6 bases; unmatched junction nucleotides: 4. The CDR3 sequence is 13 residues long. CDR1 is MNHNY and CDR2 is SVGAGI in the germline V gene (reference sequence). The CDR3: CASSRGTDEKLFF. In DNA form, the CDR3 reads TGTGCCAGCAGCCGAGGGACAGATGAAAAACTGTTTTTT.

This clonotype was detected a few times. The V and J genes are TRBV19 and TRBJ2-2, with 7 bases identical to TRBD2. Losses at the gene ends were 0 bases for V and 6 bases for J; bases not matched to a gene: 7. The CDR3 length is 16 residues. From germline, CDR1 is LNHDA and CDR2 SQIVND (reference sequence). For the CDR3, the DNA is TGTGCCAGTAGTATAGATCTTCCGGCGGGGGCCGGGGAGCTGTTTTTT. Its protein is CASSIDLPAGAGELFF.

This clonotype was seen a handful of times. This chain uses TRBV5-1 with TRBJ1-5, with D perhaps matching TRBD1 (6 bases). The CDR3 extends over 14 amino acids. Trimming took off 2 bases at V and 7 bases at J, with 13 bases between the two ends. Germline CDR1 reads SGHRS; CDR2 reads YFSETQ. The CDR3 DNA follows: TGCGCCAGCAGCTTAGGGGGTCGGGGACAGCCCCAGCATTTT. It translates to CASSLGGRGQPQHF.

This rearrangement joins TRBV5-1 to TRBJ2-7; TRBD1 aligns across 12 bases. CDR1 and CDR2 (germline): SGHRS, YFSETQ. The CDR3 loop spans 14 amino acids. The ends lost 3 bases at V and 6 bases at J; junction bases unmatched: 4. The CDR3 region has the DNA TGCGCCAGCAGCTCCGGGACAGGGGGCGGCGAGCAGTACGTC. Its translation is CASSSGTGGGEQYV.

A few counts support this clonotype. The chain is built from TRBV7-8 and TRBJ2-5, with 10 bases fitting TRBD2. Germline V gene sequence: CDR1 SGHVS, CDR2 FQNEAQ. J gave up 5 bases and V 4 bases, and 7 bases lay outside the gene matches. The CDR3 consists of 15 residues. The CDR3 protein is CASSSRLAGVETQYF. The DNA of the CDR3 is TGTGCCAGCAGCTCCCGCCTAGCGGGGGTGGAGACCCAGTACTTC.

This clonotype was seen more than once but under ten times. V usage is TRBV29-1 and J usage is TRBJ2-5; TRBD1 matches 8 bases. V shed 7 bases, J shed 4 bases, and the junction held 8 bases outside the gene matches. The CDR3 runs to 13 residues. Germline CDR1 reads SQVTM; CDR2 reads ANQGSEA. The CDR3 here is CSANPGQGETQYF. In nucleotides, the CDR3 is TGCAGCGCCAATCCCGGACAGGGAGAGACCCAGTACTTC.

This clonotype was counted between two and nine times. This chain links TRBV9 with TRBJ1-1; D remains unclear. The CDR3 is 14 amino acids. The V end lost 3 bases, the J end lost 11 bases, and 20 bases lay between the germline ends. Per germline, CDR1 SGDLS and CDR2 YYNGEE. CDR3 sequence reads: CASSGKEEKVEAFF. The CDR3 DNA is TGTGCCAGCAGCGGAAAGGAGGAGAAAGTGGAGGCTTTCTTT.

This clonotype was counted between two and nine times. The V gene is TRBV7-2, the J gene TRBJ2-3, with D uncertain. V gave up 1 base and J gave up 4 bases, with 6 bases separating them. This CDR3 contains 13 residues. The germline CDR1 and CDR2 sequences are SGHTA and FQGNSA. CDR3 protein: CASSLVPPDTQYF. For the CDR3, the DNA is TGTGCCAGCAGCTTAGTTCCCCCAGATACGCAGTATTTT.

This clonotype was counted many times. The J gene is TRBJ2-4, the V gene TRBV3-1; D perhaps matches TRBD1 (6 bases). The CDR3 length is 15 residues. CDR1 and CDR2 (germline): LGHDT, YNNKEL (reference sequence). Trimming removed 4 bases at V and 0 bases at J, with 10 bases between. CDR3 amino acids: CASSLGTLAKNIQYF. The CDR3 DNA reads TGTGCCAGCAGCCTCGGGACATTAGCCAAAAACATTCAGTACTTC.

J is TRBJ1-2 and V is TRBV5-1; D may be TRBD1 (5 bases). The ends were cut back, 1 base at V and 8 bases at J, with 15 bases in the middle. Per germline, CDR1 SGHRS and CDR2 YFSETQ. This CDR3 contains 14 residues. The CDR3 sequence is CASSLSTVGEGYTF. CDR3 in DNA: TGCGCCAGCAGCTTGTCGACAGTTGGTGAGGGCTACACCTTC.

The chain recombines TRBV7-9 with TRBJ2-3, with D unresolved. Germline V gene data show CDR1 as SEHNR and CDR2 as FQNEAQ (reference sequence). Trimming pared 5 bases from V and 2 bases from J, leaving 14 bases between. The CDR3 loop spans 15 amino acids. CDR3 loop: CASSGANGYTDTQYF. In nucleotides, the CDR3 is TGTGCCAGCAGCGGTGCAAACGGCTACACAGATACGCAGTATTTT.

At least ten counts were recorded for this clonotype. The chain combines TRBV5-1 with TRBJ2-4, with D possibly being TRBD1 (6 bases). Trimming shortened V by 6 bases and J by 12 bases, and 19 bases separated the two germline ends. The CDR3 is 13 residues long. In germline, CDR1 is SGHRS, CDR2 YFSETQ. The CDR3 DNA reads TGCGCCAGCACCCTAGAAAGGGGGTCAGCTCAGTACTTC. Its protein product is CASTLERGSAQYF.

This clonotype was detected a few times. This chain uses TRBV12-3 or TRBV12-4 with TRBJ2-5, with D perhaps assigned TRBD1 or TRBD2 (5 bases each). V shed 7 bases and J shed 1 base, with 10 bases lying between them. CDR3 length equals 13 residues. The CDR3 region is CASNRDGQETQYF. CDR3 DNA sequence: TGTGCCAGCAATCGGGACGGCCAAGAGACCCAGTACTTC.

This clonotype showed up just a few times. This chain joins TRBV12-3 or TRBV12-4 and TRBJ1-5; D remains ambiguous. CDR3 size: 12 residues. V lost 1 base and J 7 bases, leaving 5 bases between the germline ends. CDR3 protein: CASSLVGQPQHF. As DNA, the CDR3 is TGTGCCAGCAGTTTAGTCGGGCAGCCCCAGCATTTT.

The chain links TRBV6-1 to TRBJ2-6, with TRBD1 matching over 7 bases. CDR1 is MNHNS, CDR2 SASEGT, per germline. This CDR3 region has 17 residues. J lost 4 bases, V lost 7 bases, and 13 bases had no gene match. CDR3 region: CASNPPTGLYGANVLTF. The CDR3 DNA follows: TGTGCCAGCAACCCCCCGACAGGGTTGTACGGGGCCAACGTCCTGACTTTC.

This clonotype was picked up a small number of times. The chain uses TRBV4-2 and TRBJ2-3, with TRBD2 matching 13 bases. V trimming: 2 bases; J trimming: 7 bases; junction bases outside the gene matches: 9. The germline CDR1 and CDR2 sequences are LGHNA and YNFKEQ. The CDR3 length is 17 residues. CDR3 coding DNA: TGTGCCAGCAGCCAAACCACTAGCGGGGGGGCCGAATATACGCAGTATTTT. Amino acid sequence: CASSQTTSGGAEYTQYF.

The V call is TRBV18, the J call TRBJ2-7; TRBD2 aligns across 10 bases. CDR3 length: 16 residues. V shed 3 bases, J shed 11 bases, and the junction held 16 bases outside the gene matches. The germline V gene encodes CDR1 KGHSH and CDR2 LQKENI. The CDR3 region is CASSPPVGTSGEQKYV. CDR3 bases: TGTGCCAGCTCACCTCCGGTGGGTACTAGCGGGGAACAGAAGTACGTC.

The chain carries TRBV7-2 and TRBJ2-5; no clear D gene. The CDR3 has 13 residues. Germline CDR1 is SGHTA and CDR2 is FQGNSA. With 5 bases removed from V and 2 bases from J, the gap between germline ends came to 9 bases. CDR3 DNA sequence: TGTGCCAGCAGCCGCCGCCTACAAGAGACCCAGTACTTC. It codes for CASSRRLQETQYF.

This clonotype occurred many times. The chain uses TRBV7-6 and TRBJ2-3, with D possibly called TRBD1 or TRBD2 (5 bases each). The CDR3 sequence is 15 residues long. CDR1 and CDR2 from the germline V gene are SGHVS and FNYEAQ. The V gene lost 1 base and the J gene lost 4 bases, with 12 bases spanning the gap. The CDR3: CASSLGLGVADTQYF. The CDR3 DNA sequence: TGTGCCAGCAGCTTAGGTCTGGGGGTGGCAGATACGCAGTATTTT.

Note on this clonotype: One end of the junction is discordant with germline, which a read error may explain. V usage is TRBV15 and J usage is TRBJ2-2; 8 nucleotides line up with TRBD1. Germline loops: CDR1 LNHNV, CDR2 YYDKDF (reference sequence). The CDR3 sequence is 19 residues long. The CDR3 DNA reads as TGTGCCACCAGCAGAGAAGGGCAGGGGGCAGATTCGAAAACCGGGGAGCTGTTTTTT. This encodes CATSREGQGADSKTGELFF.

This clonotype was observed a few times. This sequence joins TRBV28 and TRBJ1-1; TRBD1 is a possible D gene (6 bases). Trimming cost V 2 bases and J 6 bases, with 16 bases left between them. CDR3 length: 15 amino acids. Germline CDR1 is MDHEN and CDR2 is SYDVKM. CDR3 sequence: CASSLGGGSGAEAFF. In DNA, the CDR3 is TGTGCCAGCAGTTTAGGGGGGGGCTCGGGAGCTGAAGCTTTCTTT.